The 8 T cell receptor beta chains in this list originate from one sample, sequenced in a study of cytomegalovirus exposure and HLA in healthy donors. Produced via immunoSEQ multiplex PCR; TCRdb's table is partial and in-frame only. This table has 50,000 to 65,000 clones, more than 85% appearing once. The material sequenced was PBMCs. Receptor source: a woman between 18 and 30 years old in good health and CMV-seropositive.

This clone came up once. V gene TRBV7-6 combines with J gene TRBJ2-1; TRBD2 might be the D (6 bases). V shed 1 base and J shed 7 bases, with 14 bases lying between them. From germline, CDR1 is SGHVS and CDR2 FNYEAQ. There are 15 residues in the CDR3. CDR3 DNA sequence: TGTGCCAGCAGCTTAGAAGCGGGCGCGACGAATGAGCAGTTCTTC. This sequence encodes CASSLEAGATNEQFF. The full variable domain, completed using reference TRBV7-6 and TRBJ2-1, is GAGVSQSPRYKVTKRGQDVALRCDPISGHVSLYWYRQALGQGPEFLTYFNYEAQQDKSGLPNDRFSAERPEGSISTLTIQRTEQRDSAMYRCASSLEAGATNEQFFGPGTRLTVL.

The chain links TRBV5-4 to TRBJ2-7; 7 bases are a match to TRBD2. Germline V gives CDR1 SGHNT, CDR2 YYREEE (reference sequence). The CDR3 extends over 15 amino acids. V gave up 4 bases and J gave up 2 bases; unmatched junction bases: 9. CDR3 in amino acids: CASSTRGDPTYEQYF. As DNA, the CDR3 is TGTGCCAGCAGCACTCGGGGGGATCCCACCTACGAGCAGTACTTC.

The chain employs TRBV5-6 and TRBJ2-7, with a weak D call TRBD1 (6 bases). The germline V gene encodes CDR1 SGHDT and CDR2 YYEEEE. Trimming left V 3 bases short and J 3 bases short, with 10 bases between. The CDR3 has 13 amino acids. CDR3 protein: CASSWDTNYEQYF. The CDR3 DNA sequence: TGTGCCAGCAGCTGGGACACGAACTACGAGCAGTACTTC.

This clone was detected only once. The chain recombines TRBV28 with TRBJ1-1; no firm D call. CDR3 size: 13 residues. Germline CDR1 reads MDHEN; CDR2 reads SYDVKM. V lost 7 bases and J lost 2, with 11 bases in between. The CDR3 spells CASTPDTNTEAFF. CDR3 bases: TGTGCCAGCACCCCTGACACTAACACTGAAGCTTTCTTT.

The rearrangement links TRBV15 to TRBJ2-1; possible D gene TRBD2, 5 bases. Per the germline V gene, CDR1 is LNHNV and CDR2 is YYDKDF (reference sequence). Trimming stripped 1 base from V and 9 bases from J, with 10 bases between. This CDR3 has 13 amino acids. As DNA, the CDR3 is TGTGCCACCAGCAGAGTTGGTGGAGGTGAGCAGTTCTTC. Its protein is CATSRVGGGEQFF.

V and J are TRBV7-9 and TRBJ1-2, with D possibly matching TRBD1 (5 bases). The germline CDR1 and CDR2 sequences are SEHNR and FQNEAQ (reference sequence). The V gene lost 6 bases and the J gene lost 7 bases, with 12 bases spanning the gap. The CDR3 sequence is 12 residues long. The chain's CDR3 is CASRDIFRGYTF. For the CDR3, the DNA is TGTGCCAGCAGGGACATTTTCCGTGGCTACACCTTC.

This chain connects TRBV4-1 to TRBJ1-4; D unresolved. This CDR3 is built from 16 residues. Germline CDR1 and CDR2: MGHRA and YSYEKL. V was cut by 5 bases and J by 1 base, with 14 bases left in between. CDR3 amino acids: CASSKLRAETNEKLFF. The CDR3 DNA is TGCGCCAGCAGCAAATTGAGGGCGGAAACTAATGAAAAACTGTTTTTT.

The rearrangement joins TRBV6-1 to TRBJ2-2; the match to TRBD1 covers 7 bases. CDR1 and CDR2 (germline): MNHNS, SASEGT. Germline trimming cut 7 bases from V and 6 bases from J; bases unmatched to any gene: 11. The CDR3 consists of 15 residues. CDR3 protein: CASKQGSFNSGELFF. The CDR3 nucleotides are TGTGCCAGCAAACAGGGGTCCTTTAACTCCGGGGAGCTGTTTTTT.